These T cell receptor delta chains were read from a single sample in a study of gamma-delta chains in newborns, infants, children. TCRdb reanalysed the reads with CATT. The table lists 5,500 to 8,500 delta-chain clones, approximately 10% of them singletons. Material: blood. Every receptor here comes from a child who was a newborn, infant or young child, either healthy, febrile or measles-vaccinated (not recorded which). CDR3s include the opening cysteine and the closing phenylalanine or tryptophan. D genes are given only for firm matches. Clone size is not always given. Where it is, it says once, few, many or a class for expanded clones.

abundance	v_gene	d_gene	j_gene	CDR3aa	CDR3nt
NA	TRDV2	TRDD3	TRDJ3	CACDTVEDTSSWYTRQMFF	TGTGCCTGTGACACCGTGGAGGATACGAGCTCCTGGTACACCCGACAGATGTTTTTC
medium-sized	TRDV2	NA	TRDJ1	CACDTVTDSNRLIF	TGTGCCTGTGACACCGTTACTGATTCAAATAGACTCATCTTT
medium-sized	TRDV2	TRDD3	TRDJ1	CACDVLLGAYQSTDKLIF	TGTGCCTGTGACGTCCTACTGGGGGCCTACCAATCCACCGATAAACTCATCTTT
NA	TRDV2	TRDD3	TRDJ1	CAWEDWGILNTDKLIF	TGTGCCTGGGAAGACTGGGGGATTTTGAACACCGATAAACTCATCTTT
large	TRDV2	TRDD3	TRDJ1	CACDTLFTGGSPSYTDKLIF	TGTGCCTGTGACACCTTATTTACTGGGGGATCCCCATCGTACACCGATAAACTCATCTTT
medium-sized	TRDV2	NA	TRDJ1	CACDDLRITGSWIDSDKLIF	TGTGCCTGTGACGACCTACGGATAACGGGAAGCTGGATAGATTCCGATAAACTCATCTTT
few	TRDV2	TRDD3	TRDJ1	CACDTIYHLGDTGSTDKLIF	TGTGCCTGTGACACGATCTATCATCTGGGGGATACAGGGAGTACCGATAAACTCATCTTT
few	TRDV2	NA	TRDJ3	CACDTMIRGDTRQMFF	TGTGCCTGTGACACCATGATACGTGGGGACACCCGACAGATGTTTTTC
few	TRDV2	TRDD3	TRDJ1	CACDILGDTAPDKLIF	TGTGCCTGTGACATACTTGGGGATACGGCACCCGATAAACTCATCTTT
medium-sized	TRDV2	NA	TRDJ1	CACDTVGLYTDKLIF	TGTGCCTGTGACACCGTTGGGTTGTACACCGATAAACTCATCTTT
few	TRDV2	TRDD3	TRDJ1	CACDTVVAFDPILGAKRYTDKLIF	TGTGCCTGTGACACCGTTGTGGCCTTTGATCCCATTCTGGGGGCCAAACGATACACCGATAAACTCATCTTT
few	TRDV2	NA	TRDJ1	CACDTLGPNTDKLIF	TGTGCCTGTGACACCTTAGGTCCCAACACCGATAAACTCATCTTT
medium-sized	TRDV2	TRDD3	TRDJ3	CACDSLGDRPHVSWDTRQMFF	TGTGCCTGTGACTCTCTGGGGGACCGACCCCACGTCTCCTGGGACACCCGACAGATGTTTTTC
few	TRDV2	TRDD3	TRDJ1	CARDPLQIHRVLGDTPRDKLIF	TGTGCCCGTGATCCCCTTCAAATACACCGCGTACTGGGGGATACGCCCCGCGATAAACTCATCTTT
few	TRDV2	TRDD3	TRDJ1	CACDTGTLLGGYTDKLIF	TGTGCCTGTGACACCGGGACGCTACTGGGGGGTTACACCGATAAACTCATCTTT
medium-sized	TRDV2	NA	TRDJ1	CACDTLVAGDTDKLIF	TGTGCCTGTGACACCCTAGTAGCTGGGGATACCGATAAACTCATCTTT
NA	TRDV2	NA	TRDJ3	CACDTLGPSSWDTRQMFF	TGTGCCTGTGACACTTTGGGCCCAAGCTCCTGGGACACCCGACAGATGTTTTTC
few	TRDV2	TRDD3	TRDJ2	CACDTVAGDTRLTAQLFF	TGTGCCTGTGACACCGTAGCGGGGGATACGCGGCTGACAGCACAACTCTTCTTT
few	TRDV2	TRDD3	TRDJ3	CACDTVLGVLSSWDTRQMFF	TGTGCCTGTGACACCGTACTGGGGGTTCTCAGCTCCTGGGACACCCGACAGATGTTTTTC
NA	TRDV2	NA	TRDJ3	CACDFTDSSWDTRQMFF	TGTGCCTGTGACTTTACTGACAGCTCCTGGGACACCCGACAGATGTTTTTC
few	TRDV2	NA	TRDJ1	CACDTGFTGASWNKLIF	TGTGCCTGTGACACGGGGTTTACTGGAGCTAGTTGGAATAAACTCATCTTT
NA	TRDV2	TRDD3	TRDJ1	CACDTVEKGDTRDKLIF	TGTGCCTGTGACACCGTAGAAAAAGGGGATACGCGCGATAAACTCATCTTT
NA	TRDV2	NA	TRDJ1	CACDALKRWIPYADKLIF	TGTGCCTGTGACGCCCTTAAGAGGTGGATACCGTACGCCGATAAACTCATCTTT
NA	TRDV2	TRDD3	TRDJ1	CACDILGDRYTDKLIF	TGTGCCTGTGACATATTGGGGGACAGGTACACCGATAAACTCATCTTT
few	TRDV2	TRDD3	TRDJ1	CACDRLLLGDTGDKLIF	TGTGCCTGTGACCGACTACTACTGGGGGATACCGGCGATAAACTCATCTTT
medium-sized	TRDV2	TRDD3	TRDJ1	CACDTVGDRADKLIF	TGTGCCTGTGACACCGTGGGGGATAGGGCCGATAAACTCATCTTT
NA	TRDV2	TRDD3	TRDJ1	CACDTLLGDSCTDKLIF	TGTGCCTGTGACACACTACTGGGGGACTCTTGCACCGATAAACTCATCTTT
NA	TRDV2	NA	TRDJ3	CACDTMIRGDTRQTFF	TGTGCCTGTGACACCATGATACGTGGGGACACCCGACAGACGTTTTTC
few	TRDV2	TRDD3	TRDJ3	CACDTGGYASWDTRQMFF	TGCGCCTGTGACACTGGGGGATACGCATCCTGGGACACCCGACAGATGTTTTTC
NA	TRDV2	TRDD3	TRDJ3	CACDPILGDTQSWDTRQMFF	TGTGCCTGTGATCCTATACTGGGGGATACGCAGTCCTGGGACACCCGACAGATGTTTTTC
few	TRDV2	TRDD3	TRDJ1	CACDILGAMYIDKLIF	TGTGCCTGTGACATACTGGGGGCCATGTACATCGATAAACTCATCTTT
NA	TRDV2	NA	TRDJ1	CACGTMGGTLGKLIF	TGTGCCTGTGGCACGATGGGGGGTACCCTCGGTAAACTCATCTTT
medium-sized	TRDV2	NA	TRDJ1	CACDTVAGDTGPDKLIF	TGTGCCTGTGACACCGTGGCTGGGGACACGGGGCCCGATAAACTCATCTTT
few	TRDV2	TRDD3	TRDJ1	CACDPWAGGYKPYTDKLIF	TGTGCCTGTGACCCCTGGGCTGGGGGATACAAACCCTACACCGATAAACTCATCTTT
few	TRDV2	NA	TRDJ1	CACDTVVEPGDKLIF	TGTGCCTGTGACACTGTGGTGGAACCGGGCGATAAACTCATCTTT
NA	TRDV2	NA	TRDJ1	CACDFLKNTDKLIF	TGTGCCTGTGATTTCCTAAAGAACACCGATAAACTCATCTTT
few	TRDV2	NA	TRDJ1	CACDPVGGTALWTDKLIF	TGTGCCTGTGACCCCGTCGGGGGGACTGCCCTGTGGACCGATAAACTCATCTTT
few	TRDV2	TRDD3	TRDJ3	CACDTVTGDPSWDTRQMFF	TGCGCCTGTGACACCGTAACTGGGGACCCCTCCTGGGACACCCGACAGATGTTTTTC
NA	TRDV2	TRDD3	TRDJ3	CACDTATGGYVSSWDTRQMFF	TGTGCCTGTGACACCGCTACTGGGGGATACGTTAGCTCCTGGGACACCCGACAGATGTTTTTC
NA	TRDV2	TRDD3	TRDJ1	CACGTLGDTDKLIF	TGTGCCTGTGGCACGCTGGGGGATACCGATAAACTCATCTTT
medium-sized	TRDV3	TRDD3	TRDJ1	CAFNLPGGYRYTDKLIF	TGTGCCTTTAATCTCCCTGGGGGATACAGGTACACCGATAAACTCATCTTT
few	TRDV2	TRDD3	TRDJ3	CACDRLAEGDSIHPWDTRQMFF	TGTGCCTGTGACCGTCTCGCCGAGGGGGATTCCATTCACCCCTGGGACACCCGACAGATGTTTTTC
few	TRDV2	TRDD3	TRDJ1	CACDTLGGKAGGDPTDKLIF	TGTGCCTGTGACACGTTGGGGGGTAAGGCTGGGGGAGACCCCACCGATAAACTCATCTTT
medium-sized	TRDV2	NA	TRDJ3	CACDTLGVSSWDTRQMFF	TGTGCCTGTGACACTCTTGGGGTTAGCTCCTGGGACACCCGACAGATGTTTTTC
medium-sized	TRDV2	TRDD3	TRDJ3	CACDKLGDTRDTRQMFF	TGTGCCTGTGACAAACTGGGGGATACCCGGGACACCCGACAGATGTTTTTC
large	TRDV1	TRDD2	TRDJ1	CALGEPPSYWGLTDKLIF	TGTGCTCTTGGGGAACCTCCTTCCTACTGGGGACTCACCGATAAACTCATCTTT
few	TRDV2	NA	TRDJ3	CACDTVGALARDTRQMFF	TGTGCCTGTGACACCGTTGGGGCTCTTGCCCGGGACACCCGACAGATGTTTTTC
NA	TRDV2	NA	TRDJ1	CACDAWGNDKLIF	TGTGCCTGTGACGCGTGGGGTAACGATAAACTCATCTTT
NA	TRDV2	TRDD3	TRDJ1	CACDPIRSLTHTGGYEIADKLIF	TGTGCCTGTGACCCAATACGTAGTCTCACTCATACTGGGGGATACGAAATCGCCGATAAACTCATCTTT
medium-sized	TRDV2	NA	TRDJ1	CACDELGTRNKLIF	TGTGCCTGTGACGAGTTGGGGACCCGAAATAAACTCATCTTT
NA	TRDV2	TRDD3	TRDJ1	CACDTGFPGGYADKLIF	TGTGCCTGTGACACCGGGTTCCCTGGGGGATACGCCGATAAACTCATCTTT
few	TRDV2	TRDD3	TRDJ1	CACDTLLGDTTPWVSDKLIF	TGTGCCTGTGACACTCTACTGGGGGATACGACCCCTTGGGTGAGCGATAAACTCATCTTT
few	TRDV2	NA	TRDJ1	CACDTVFGGPPLNTDKLIF	TGTGCCTGTGACACCGTCTTCGGAGGGCCCCCGCTCAACACCGATAAACTCATCTTT
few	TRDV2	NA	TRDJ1	CACDPVLRGTDKLIF	TGTGCCTGTGACCCGGTACTAAGAGGCACCGATAAACTCATCTTT
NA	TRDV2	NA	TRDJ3	CACDTVGAFSWDTRQMFF	TGTGCCTGTGACACCGTGGGGGCCTTCTCCTGGGACACCCGACAGATGTTTTTC